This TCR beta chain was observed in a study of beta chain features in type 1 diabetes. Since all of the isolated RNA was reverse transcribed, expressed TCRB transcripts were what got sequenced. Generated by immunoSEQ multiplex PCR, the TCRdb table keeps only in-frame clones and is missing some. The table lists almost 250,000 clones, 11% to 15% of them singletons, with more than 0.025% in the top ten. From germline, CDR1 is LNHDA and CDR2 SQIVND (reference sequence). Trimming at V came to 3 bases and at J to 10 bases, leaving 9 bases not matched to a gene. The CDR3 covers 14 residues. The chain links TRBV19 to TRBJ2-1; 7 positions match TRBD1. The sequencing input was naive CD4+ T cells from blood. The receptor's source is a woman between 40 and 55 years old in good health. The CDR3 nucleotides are TGTGCCAGTAGTATTGGTCCTACAGGGGAGGAGCAGTTCTTC. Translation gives CASSIGPTGEEQFF.